Below, one TCR beta chain is given with its context. Its matching antigen is unknown. These data come from a study of T-cell reconstitution after alpha-beta-depleted transplantation in children. Library preparation (for TCRbeta) was performed with unique molecular identifiers. TCRdb re-called the PCR reads with MiXCR, one entry per CDR3 protein. The sample has over 200,000 distinct CDR3 sequences, about 11% seen once. Germline assignment: CDR1 LGHDT and CDR2 YNNKEL (reference sequence). V shed 11 bases, J shed 3 bases, and the junction held 22 bases outside the gene matches. The CDR3 runs 18 residues. Study conclusions and caveats: After transplant, at about two months, alpha-beta T cells were reportedly derived from several hundred expanded graft clones. T-cell counts and diversity at one year post-transplant came mainly from newly produced T cells.

The chain has TRBV3-1 and TRBJ2-1; 7 bases are shared with TRBD1. This receptor was identified in a child under two years old with acute myeloid leukemia, due to receive a stem cell transplant. The sequencing used PBMCs, collected before TCRalphabeta/CD19-depleted stem cell transplant. The CDR3 DNA follows: TGTGCCTGCACCCAAGATAGGTGGCCGGGACAGATCTACAATGAGCAGTTCTTC. Its protein product is CACTQDRWPGQIYNEQFF.